This is a list of T cell receptor beta chains from one sample in a study of blood T cell repertoires in COVID-19. The assay was immunoSEQ multiplex PCR, and TCRdb's table has in-frame clones only and misses some. Seen here are more than 300,000 clones, about nine tenths observed once, and the top ten hold around 7.9%. Sequenced: peripheral blood. These receptors were obtained from a woman between 65 and 79 years old with COVID-19, enrolled during active disease. CDR3s include the opening cysteine and the closing phenylalanine or tryptophan. The D gene is left open where the match is weak. Size is stated for part of the rows, as once, few or many counts, or as a class when the clone is expanded.

cdr3_aa | cdr3_nt | d_call | v_call | clone_size | j_call
CASSIERSNYGYTF | TGTGCCAGTAGTATTGAGAGATCCAACTATGGCTACACCTTC | - | TRBV19 | once | TRBJ1-2
CASSLLGGGETQYF | TGTGCCAGCAGCTTACTAGGGGGTGGCGAGACCCAGTACTTC | - | TRBV7-2 | once | TRBJ2-5
CASSINDRGRNQPQHF | TGTGCCAGCAGCATCAACGACAGGGGCCGCAATCAGCCCCAGCATTTT | TRBD1 | TRBV7-8 | - | TRBJ1-5
CAWSPGISPWGQDSNQPQHF | TGTGCCTGGAGTCCCGGGATATCACCCTGGGGACAGGATAGCAATCAGCCCCAGCATTTT | TRBD1 | TRBV30 | - | TRBJ1-5
CASSYGGTGNTEAFF | TGTGCCAGCAGTTACGGGGGGACAGGGAACACTGAAGCTTTCTTT | TRBD1 | TRBV6-2/TRBV6-3 | - | TRBJ1-1
CASSFNPGGNTEAFF | TGCGCCAGCAGCTTCAATCCCGGGGGTAACACTGAAGCTTTCTTT | - | TRBV5-1 | few | TRBJ1-1
CASSILERAAGYTF | TGTGCCAGTAGTATATTGGAGAGGGCTGCGGGCTACACCTTC | - | TRBV19 | - | TRBJ1-2
CASSEDRDQTQYF | TGTGCCAGCAGTGAGGACAGGGACCAGACCCAGTACTTC | TRBD1 | TRBV6-1 | - | TRBJ2-5
CASSPGQDNEKLFF | TGTGCCAGCAGCCCGGGACAGGATAATGAAAAACTGTTTTTT | TRBD1 | TRBV7-9 | once | TRBJ1-4
CASSDIYEQYF | TGTGCCAGCAGTGATATCTACGAGCAGTACTTC | - | TRBV2 | - | TRBJ2-7
CASSHTLAVFEETQYF | TGTGCCAGCAGCCACACACTAGCGGTGTTCGAAGAGACCCAGTACTTC | TRBD2 | TRBV4-2 | - | TRBJ2-5
CASSYMQGDTEAFF | TGTGCCAGCAGTTACATGCAGGGGGACACTGAAGCTTTCTTT | TRBD1 | TRBV6-5 | - | TRBJ1-1
CASSRDRGAYGYTF | TGTGCCAGCAGCCGCGACAGGGGCGCCTATGGCTACACCTTC | TRBD1 | TRBV19 | - | TRBJ1-2
CASSQGEVLQETQYF | TGTGCCAGCAGCCAAGGGGAGGTTCTTCAAGAGACCCAGTACTTC | - | TRBV14 | - | TRBJ2-5
CASSSGVEGRDYGYTF | TGTGCCAGCAGTTCGGGGGTGGAGGGAAGAGACTATGGCTACACCTTC | - | TRBV25-1 | once | TRBJ1-2